This paragraph covers one TCR beta chain sequence. This record belongs to a study of blood T cell repertoires in COVID-19. Here immunoSEQ multiplex PCR was the method, and the copy in TCRdb shows in-frame clones only, minus some. The sample lists over 50,000 clones; 87% were seen once. Germline V gene lookup returns CDR1 LNHDA and CDR2 SQIVND (reference sequence). This CDR3 has 14 residues. Germline trimming cut 3 bases from V and 6 bases from J; bases unmatched to any gene: 3. This chain uses TRBV19 with TRBJ2-7; 12 bases map to TRBD1. The source of this sequence is a man aged 60 to 69 with acute or convalescent COVID-19. Sequencing was done on a sample of peripheral blood. This CDR3 reads CASSIGTGGAEQYF. In DNA form, the CDR3 reads TGTGCCAGTAGTATCGGGACAGGGGGCGCCGAGCAGTACTTC.